This T cell receptor (beta chain) originates from a study of shared clonotypes between healthy human individuals (dated by TCRdb to 2020 to 2021). Notes on the research overall: Two women and a few men aged 18 to 49 years were included in the cohort. Libraries were prepared and TCR repertoires were sequenced by different laboratories using diverse techniques, in order to increase sequencing depth and limit assay-specific biases. Blood TCR repertoires of about 5 healthy adults were deeply sequenced to estimate repertoire size and the extent of clonotype sharing between individuals. Leukapheresis yielded between about 0.8 and 9.5 billion PBMCs per donor. Overall study outcomes, separate from this receptor: Only blood was sampled, and tissue TCR repertoires likely differ from those in blood. Based on pairwise subsampling, the degree of clonotype sharing among donors was expected to be affected by sequencing depth. Because the study included a small number of donors, the genetic and exposure-history diversity represented was limited.

Using the deep immunoSEQ assay, multiplex PCR amplified TCR CDR3 regions from genomic DNA. Extracted genomic DNA from each cell subset was spread evenly across all wells of several immunoSEQ 96-well plates, with each plate serving as a replicate. For unsorted PBMC, approximately 310 ng genomic DNA, equal to about 29,000 T cell genomes, was loaded into each replicate PCR. Genomic DNA from unsorted PBMC was sequenced over ten immunoSEQ deep assay plates. Purified libraries were quantified with a Qubit 3.0 fluorometer, sized on a Bioanalyzer 2100, and re-quantified with the KAPA Library Quantification kit. A separate single-read 150-cycle Illumina NextSeq 550 flow cell was used to sequence each immunoSEQ 96-well plate. In the paper's pipeline: The immunoSEQ output contained only junctional sequences without quality scores, so filtering could not match that applied to full-length reads. To assign V/J genes and CDR3, sequences were annotated using PyIR, a Python wrapper for IgBLAST v1.9, with IMGT germline references. Any read was removed if the V/J assignment was weak (E-value above 1e-6), the CDR3 was missing, or the read contained stop codons, out-of-frame junctions, or ambiguous translated residues. V3J clonotypes were defined as sequences sharing the same inferred V gene, J gene, and CDR3 amino acid sequence. Percentage overlap between repertoires was calculated by dividing the number of shared unique clonotypes by the size of the smaller repertoire. Three approaches were used to assess repertoire richness: RTK rarefaction, the Chao1 estimator, and Recon v2.1 estimates of unobserved clonotypes. Here the immuneACCESS table is served through TCRdb, limited to in-frame sequences with V and J called. Missing clones are a known gap in these copies; in checked studies unresolved V genes cover under half, and the rest lacks a known reason. The V and J calls and clone size come from that table; D and trimming were worked out from the DNA. The sample contains fewer than 600,000 clones, roughly 79% of them found a single time. 12% of the sample is in the top ten clones.

Donors were healthy HIV-negative adults with no recently reported acute infections or vaccinations. All donors were Caucasian adults living in Nashville, Tennessee, USA. For unsorted samples, approximately 84 million PBMCs were counted, and genomic DNA was extracted using the QIAamp DNA Blood Mini kit. After blood collection by leukapheresis, PBMCs were isolated using Ficoll-Histopaque density gradient centrifugation and then cryopreserved in the vapor phase of liquid nitrogen. This clone was picked up a small number of times. What this receptor recognizes is not known. There are no base qualities to consult, and no much larger clone falls within one base. Sequencing was done on a sample of PBMCs. The TCR was taken from a woman aged 40 to 49 in good health. Some clones in this sample may be carry-over from other donors' samples.

CDR3 protein: CASSWGRDQPQHF. DNA sequence: TGCGCCAGCAGCTGGGGGAGGGATCAGCCCCAGCATTTT. This sequence uses TRBV10-2 and TRBJ1-5; 5 matching bases give a weak D call of TRBD1. The CDR3 runs 13 amino acids, cysteine and phenylalanine included. The only DNA kept is the CDR3, 39 bases in frame from the first base. Looking up the germline V gene yields CDR1 WSHSY and CDR2 SAAADI. Cut back by 6 bases and 5 bases, the V and J ends lie 11 bases apart.